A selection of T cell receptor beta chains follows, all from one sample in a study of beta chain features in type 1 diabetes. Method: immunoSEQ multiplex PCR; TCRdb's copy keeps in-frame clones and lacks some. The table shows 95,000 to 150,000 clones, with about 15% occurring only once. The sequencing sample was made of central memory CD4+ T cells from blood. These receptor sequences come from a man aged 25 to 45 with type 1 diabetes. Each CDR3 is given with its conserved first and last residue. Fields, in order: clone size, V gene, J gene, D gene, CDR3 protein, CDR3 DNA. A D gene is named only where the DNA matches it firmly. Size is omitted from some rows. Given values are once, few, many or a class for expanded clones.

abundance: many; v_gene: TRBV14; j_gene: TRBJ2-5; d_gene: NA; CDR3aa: CASSQEGRTQYF; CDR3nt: TGTGCCAGCAGCCAAGAGGGGAGGACCCAGTACTTC
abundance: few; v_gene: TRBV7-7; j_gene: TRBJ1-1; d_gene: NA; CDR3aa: CASSLDLNTEAFF; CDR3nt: TGTGCTAGCAGCTTAGATCTGAACACTGAAGCTTTCTTT
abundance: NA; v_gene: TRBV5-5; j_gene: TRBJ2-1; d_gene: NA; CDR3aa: CASSLTRPYNEQFF; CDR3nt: TGTGCCAGCAGCTTGACGAGGCCGTACAATGAGCAGTTCTTC
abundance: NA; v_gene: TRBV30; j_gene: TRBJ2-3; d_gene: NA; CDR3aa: CAWGDRSTDTQYF; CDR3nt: TGTGCCTGGGGAGACAGGAGCACAGATACGCAGTATTTT
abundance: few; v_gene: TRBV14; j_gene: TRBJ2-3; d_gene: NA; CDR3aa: CASSLRAGSTDTQYF; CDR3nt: TGTGCCAGCAGCCTTAGGGCCGGCAGCACAGATACGCAGTATTTT
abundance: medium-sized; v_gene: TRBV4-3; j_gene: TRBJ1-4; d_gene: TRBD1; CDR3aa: CASSLASGTGTSREKLFF; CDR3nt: TGCGCCAGCAGCCTCGCCTCAGGGACAGGGACGTCAAGGGAAAAACTGTTTTTT
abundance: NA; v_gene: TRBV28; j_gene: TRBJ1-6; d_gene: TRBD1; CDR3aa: CASRGTGYNSPLHF; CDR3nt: TGTGCCAGCCGAGGGACAGGGTATAATTCACCCCTCCACTTT
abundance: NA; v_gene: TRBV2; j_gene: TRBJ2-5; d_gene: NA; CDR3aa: CASSGEETQYF; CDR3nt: TGTGCCAGCAGTGGAGAGGAGACCCAGTACTTC
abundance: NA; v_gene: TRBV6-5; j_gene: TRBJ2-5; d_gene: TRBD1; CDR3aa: CASSWTGDGTQYF; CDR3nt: TGTGCCAGCAGTTGGACAGGGGACGGGACCCAGTACTTC
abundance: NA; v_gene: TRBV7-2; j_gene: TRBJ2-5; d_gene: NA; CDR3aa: CASSRTRGQGLTQYF; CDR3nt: TGTGCCAGCAGCCGTACACGGGGGCAGGGACTGACCCAGTACTTC
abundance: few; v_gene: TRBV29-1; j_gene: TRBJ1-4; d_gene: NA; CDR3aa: CSVRQGNNRELFF; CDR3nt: TGCAGCGTTAGGCAGGGGAATAATCGGGAACTGTTTTTT
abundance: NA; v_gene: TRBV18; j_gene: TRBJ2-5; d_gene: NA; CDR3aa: CASSPDGQETQYF; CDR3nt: TGTGCCAGCTCACCCGATGGTCAAGAGACCCAGTACTTC
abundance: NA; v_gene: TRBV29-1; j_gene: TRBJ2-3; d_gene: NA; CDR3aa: CSVGSSGTDTQYF; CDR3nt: TGCAGCGTTGGTTCTAGCGGCACAGATACGCAGTATTTT
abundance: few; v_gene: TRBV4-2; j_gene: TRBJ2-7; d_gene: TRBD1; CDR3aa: CASSQTESRDRDSYEQYF; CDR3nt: TGTGCCAGCAGCCAGACAGAATCCCGGGACAGGGACTCCTACGAGCAGTACTTC
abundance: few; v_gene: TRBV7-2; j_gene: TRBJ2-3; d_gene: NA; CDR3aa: CASSPDSSTDTQYF; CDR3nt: TGTGCCAGCAGCCCGGACAGTAGCACAGATACGCAGTATTTT
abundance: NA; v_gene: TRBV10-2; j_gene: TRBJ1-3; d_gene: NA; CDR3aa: CASRRGNLLDSGNTIYF; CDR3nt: TGCGCCAGCAGGCGGGGCAATCTGCTTGACTCTGGAAACACCATATATTTT
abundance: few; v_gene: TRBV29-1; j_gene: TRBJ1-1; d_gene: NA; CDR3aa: CSVAGQRGDTEAFF; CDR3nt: TGCAGCGTTGCCGGACAGCGAGGGGACACTGAAGCTTTCTTT
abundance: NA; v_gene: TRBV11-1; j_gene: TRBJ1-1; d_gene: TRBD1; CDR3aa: CASSFQGAEAFF; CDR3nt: TGTGCCAGCAGCTTCCAGGGGGCCGAAGCTTTCTTT
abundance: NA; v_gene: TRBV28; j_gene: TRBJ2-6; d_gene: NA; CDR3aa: CASSFRVFTGANVLTF; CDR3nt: TGTGCCAGCAGTTTCAGGGTATTTACTGGGGCCAACGTCCTGACTTTC
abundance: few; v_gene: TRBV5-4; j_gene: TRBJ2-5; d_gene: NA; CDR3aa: CASSLYGAETQYF; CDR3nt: TGTGCCAGCAGCTTGTACGGGGCGGAGACCCAGTACTTC
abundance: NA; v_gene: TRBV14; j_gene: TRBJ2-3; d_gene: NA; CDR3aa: CASSPTLLADTQYF; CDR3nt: TGTGCCAGCAGTCCAACCCTTTTGGCAGATACGCAGTATTTT
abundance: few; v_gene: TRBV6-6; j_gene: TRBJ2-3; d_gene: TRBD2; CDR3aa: CASSPSGSTDTQYF; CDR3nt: TGTGCCAGCAGCCCTAGCGGGAGCACAGATACGCAGTATTTT
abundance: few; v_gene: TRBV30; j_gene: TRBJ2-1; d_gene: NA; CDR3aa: CAWTEYSYNEQFF; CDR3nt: TGTGCCTGGACAGAGTACTCCTACAATGAGCAGTTCTTC
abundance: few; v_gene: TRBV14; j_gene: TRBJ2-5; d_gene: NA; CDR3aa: CASSPGRDQETQYF; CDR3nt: TGTGCCAGCAGCCCGGGCAGGGACCAAGAGACCCAGTACTTC
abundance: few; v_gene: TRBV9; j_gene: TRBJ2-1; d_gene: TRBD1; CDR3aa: CASSVSGQGYNEQFF; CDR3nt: TGTGCCAGCAGCGTAAGCGGACAGGGTTACAATGAGCAGTTCTTC
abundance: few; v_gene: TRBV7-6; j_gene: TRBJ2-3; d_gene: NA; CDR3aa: CASSSQENPTDTQYF; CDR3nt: TGTGCCAGCAGCTCCCAGGAGAACCCCACAGATACGCAGTATTTT
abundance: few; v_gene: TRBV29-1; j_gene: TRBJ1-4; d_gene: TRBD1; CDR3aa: CSVRGRDEKLFF; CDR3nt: TGCAGCGTTAGGGGGCGCGATGAAAAACTGTTTTTT
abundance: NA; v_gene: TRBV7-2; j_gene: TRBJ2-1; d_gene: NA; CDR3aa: CASNSGDNEQFF; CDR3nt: TGTGCCAGCAATTCAGGGGACAATGAGCAGTTCTTC
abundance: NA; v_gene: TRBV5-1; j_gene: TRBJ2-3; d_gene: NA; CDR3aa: CASSLNGQIPTDTQYF; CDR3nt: TGCGCCAGCAGCTTGAACGGACAGATACCCACAGATACGCAGTATTTT
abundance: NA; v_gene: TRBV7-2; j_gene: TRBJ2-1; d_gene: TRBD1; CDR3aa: CASSLVWGDRVKRQFF; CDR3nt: TGTGCCAGCAGCTTAGTATGGGGGGACAGGGTGAAGCGGCAGTTCTTC
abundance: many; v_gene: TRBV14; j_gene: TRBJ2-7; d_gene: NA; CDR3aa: CASRGRGYEQYF; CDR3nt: TGTGCCAGCAGGGGACGGGGCTACGAGCAGTACTTC
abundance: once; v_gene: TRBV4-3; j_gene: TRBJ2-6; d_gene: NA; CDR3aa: CASSLLSGANVLTF; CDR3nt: TGCGCCAGCAGCCTACTTTCTGGGGCCAACGTCCTGACTTTC
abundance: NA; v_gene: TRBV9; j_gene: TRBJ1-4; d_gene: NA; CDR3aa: CASSGGSNEKLFF; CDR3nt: TGTGCCAGCAGCGGAGGTTCTAATGAAAAACTGTTTTTT
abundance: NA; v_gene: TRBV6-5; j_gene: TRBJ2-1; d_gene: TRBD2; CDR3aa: CASSYIAGQRYNEQFF; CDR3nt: TGTGCCAGCAGTTACATAGCGGGTCAACGCTACAATGAGCAGTTCTTC
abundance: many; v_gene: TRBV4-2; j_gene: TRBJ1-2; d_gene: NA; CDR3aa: CASSPLGRGDGYTF; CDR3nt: TGTGCCAGCAGCCCCCTGGGAAGAGGTGATGGCTACACCTTC
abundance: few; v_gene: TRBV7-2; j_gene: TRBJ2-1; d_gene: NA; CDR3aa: CASSLVLYNEQFF; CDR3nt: TGTGCCAGCAGCTTAGTTCTGTACAATGAGCAGTTCTTC
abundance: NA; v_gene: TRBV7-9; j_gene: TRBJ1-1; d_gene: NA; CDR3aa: CASSLGGETEAFF; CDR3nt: TGTGCCAGCAGCTTAGGGGGAGAAACTGAAGCTTTCTTT
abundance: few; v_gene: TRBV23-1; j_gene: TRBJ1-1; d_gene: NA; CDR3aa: CASSRVPPLNTEAFF; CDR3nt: TGCGCCAGCAGTCGTGTCCCTCCCTTGAACACTGAAGCTTTCTTT
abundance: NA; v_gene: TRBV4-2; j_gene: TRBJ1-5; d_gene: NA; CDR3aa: CASSQEGGAGQPQHF; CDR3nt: TGTGCCAGCAGCCAAGAGGGGGGGGCTGGTCAGCCCCAGCATTTT
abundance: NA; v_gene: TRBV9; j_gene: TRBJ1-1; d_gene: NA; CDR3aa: CASSVEATVLSTEAFF; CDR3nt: TGTGCCAGCAGCGTAGAAGCAACCGTACTGAGCACTGAAGCTTTCTTT
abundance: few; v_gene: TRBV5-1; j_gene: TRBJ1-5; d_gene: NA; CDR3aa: CASSLGLSNQPQHF; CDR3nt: TGCGCCAGCAGCTTAGGGTTAAGCAATCAGCCCCAGCATTTT